The rows below give T cell receptor beta chains drawn from one sample of a study of shared clonotypes between healthy human individuals. TCRdb's table, derived via immunoSEQ multiplex PCR, lists solely in-frame clones and lacks some. The profile shows some 1,400,000 clones, about 96% of them singletons. Sequenced input: naive CD4+ T cells sorted from blood. Every receptor here comes from a man aged 25 to 40 in good health. Both conserved end residues are part of each CDR3.

V	J	length	CDR3
TRBV5-1	TRBJ2-5	14	CASSLGGTEETQYF
TRBV27	TRBJ2-2	18	CASSRRAASGYLTGELFF
TRBV29-1	TRBJ2-1	13	CSVEGPGDNEQFF
TRBV5-1	TRBJ2-3	15	CASSLDQVRGDTQYF
TRBV6-6	TRBJ1-1	16	CASSYQIKGSDTEAFF
TRBV28	TRBJ1-2	12	CASRESDYGYTF
TRBV28	TRBJ2-7	13	CASREGLAGEQYF
TRBV10-3	TRBJ2-1	15	CAISEAGGPRNEQFF
TRBV5-4	TRBJ2-2	14	CASSSRDFTGELFF
TRBV14	TRBJ2-1	14	CASSPTLVYNEQFF
TRBV30	TRBJ2-3	12	CALGLRIDTQYF
TRBV15	TRBJ1-5	15	CATSRDRVDDQPQHF
TRBV6-6	TRBJ2-1	15	CASSYSREDYNEQFF
TRBV10-3	TRBJ2-5	14	CAISEIAGFETQYF
TRBV7-9	TRBJ1-4	16	CASSLGSDRGPEKLFF
TRBV12-2	TRBJ2-6	18	CASRDPGGTTSGANVLTF
TRBV18	TRBJ2-2	13	CASSLGAAGELFF
TRBV28	TRBJ2-1	16	CASSPQEGQGLNEQFF
TRBV10-3	TRBJ2-2	14	CAISEVRNTGELFF
TRBV11-2	TRBJ1-1	17	CASSFHPGQGSNTEAFF
TRBV6-1	TRBJ2-3	12	CASLQGSDTQYF
TRBV5-1	TRBJ2-7	16	CASSPSGGLSSYEQYF
TRBV29-1	TRBJ1-1	13	CSVVRTMNTEAFF
TRBV5-8	TRBJ2-5	10	CASSLLTQYF
TRBV27	TRBJ1-5	16	CASSSLGPSGGQPQHF
TRBV5-6	TRBJ2-1	14	CASSPTRPHNEQFF
TRBV2	TRBJ2-1	14	CASRRDRGWDEQFF